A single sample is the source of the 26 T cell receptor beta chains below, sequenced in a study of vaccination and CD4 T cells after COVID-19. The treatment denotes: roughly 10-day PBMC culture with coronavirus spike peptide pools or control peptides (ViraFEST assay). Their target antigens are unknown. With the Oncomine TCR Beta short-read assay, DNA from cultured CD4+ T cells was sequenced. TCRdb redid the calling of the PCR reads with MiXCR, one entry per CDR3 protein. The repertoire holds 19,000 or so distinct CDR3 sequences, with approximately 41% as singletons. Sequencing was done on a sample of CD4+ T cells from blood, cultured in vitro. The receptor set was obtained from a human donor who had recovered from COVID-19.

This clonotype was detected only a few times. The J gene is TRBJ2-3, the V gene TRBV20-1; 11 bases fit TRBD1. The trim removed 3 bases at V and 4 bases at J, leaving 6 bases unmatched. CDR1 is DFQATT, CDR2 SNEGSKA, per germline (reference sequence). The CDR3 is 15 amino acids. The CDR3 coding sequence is TGCAGTGCTAGGTCGGACAGGGGGCGATCAGATACGCAGTATTTT. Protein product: CSARSDRGRSDTQYF.

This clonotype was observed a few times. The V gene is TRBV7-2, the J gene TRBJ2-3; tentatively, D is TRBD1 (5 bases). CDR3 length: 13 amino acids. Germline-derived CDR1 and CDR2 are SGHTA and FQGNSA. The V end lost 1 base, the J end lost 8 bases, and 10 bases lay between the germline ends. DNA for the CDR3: TGTGCCAGCAGCTTAGAGGGGTTGGGTACGCAGTATTTT. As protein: CASSLEGLGTQYF.

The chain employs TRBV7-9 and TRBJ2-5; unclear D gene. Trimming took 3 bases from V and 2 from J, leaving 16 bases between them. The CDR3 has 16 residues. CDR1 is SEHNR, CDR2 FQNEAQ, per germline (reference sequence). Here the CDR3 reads CASSFGWADVQETQYF. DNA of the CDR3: TGTGCCAGCAGCTTCGGCTGGGCCGACGTTCAAGAGACCCAGTACTTC.

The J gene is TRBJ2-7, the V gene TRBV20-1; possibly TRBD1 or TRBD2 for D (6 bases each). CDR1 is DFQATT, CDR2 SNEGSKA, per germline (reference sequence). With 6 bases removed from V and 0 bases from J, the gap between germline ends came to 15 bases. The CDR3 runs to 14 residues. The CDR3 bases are TGCAGTGCCAGTGGGGGCGGGACCTCCTACGAGCAGTACTTC. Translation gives CSASGGGTSYEQYF.

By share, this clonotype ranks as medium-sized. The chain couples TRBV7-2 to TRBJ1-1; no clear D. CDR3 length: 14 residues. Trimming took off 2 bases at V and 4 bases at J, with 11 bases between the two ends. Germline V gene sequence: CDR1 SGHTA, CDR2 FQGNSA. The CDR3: CASSLSVGGTEAFF. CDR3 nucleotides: TGTGCCAGCAGCTTATCGGTGGGTGGCACTGAAGCTTTCTTT.

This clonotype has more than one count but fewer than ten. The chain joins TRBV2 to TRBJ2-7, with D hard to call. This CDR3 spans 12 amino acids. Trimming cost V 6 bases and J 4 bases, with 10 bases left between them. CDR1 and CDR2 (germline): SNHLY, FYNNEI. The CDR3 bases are TGTGCCAGCAGACGCTCGACGTACGAGCAGTACTTC. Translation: CASRRSTYEQYF.

The CDR3 region is CASSFGGLARGDTQYF. CDR3 nucleotide sequence: TGTGCCAGCAGCTTTGGAGGACTAGCCCGTGGAGATACGCAGTATTTT. The rearrangement uses TRBV5-6 and TRBJ2-3, with 8 bases aligning to TRBD2. This CDR3 has 16 residues. Germline lookup yields CDR1 SGHDT and CDR2 YYEEEE. V lost 2 bases and J lost 5; bases outside the gene matches: 10.

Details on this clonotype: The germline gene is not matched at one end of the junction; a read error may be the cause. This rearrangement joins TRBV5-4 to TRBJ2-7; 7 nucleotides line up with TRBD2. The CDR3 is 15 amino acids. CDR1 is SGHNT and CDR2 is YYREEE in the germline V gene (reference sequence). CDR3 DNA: TGTGCCAGCAGCTTTCGGGCGGGAGTCCGCTACGAGCGGTACTTC. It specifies CASSFRAGVRYERYF.

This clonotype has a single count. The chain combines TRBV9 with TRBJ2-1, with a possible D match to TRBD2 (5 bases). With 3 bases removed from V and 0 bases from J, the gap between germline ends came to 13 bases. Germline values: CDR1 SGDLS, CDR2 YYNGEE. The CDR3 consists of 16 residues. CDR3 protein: CASSARGPTSYNEQFF. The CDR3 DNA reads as TGTGCCAGCAGCGCACGCGGGCCAACCTCCTACAATGAGCAGTTCTTC.

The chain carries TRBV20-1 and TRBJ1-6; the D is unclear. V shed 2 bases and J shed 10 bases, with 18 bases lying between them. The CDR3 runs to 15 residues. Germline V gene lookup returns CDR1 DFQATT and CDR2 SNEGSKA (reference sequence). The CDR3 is CSARPGLGPGSPLHF. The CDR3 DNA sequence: TGCAGTGCTAGACCGGGGTTGGGCCCCGGCTCACCCCTCCACTTT.

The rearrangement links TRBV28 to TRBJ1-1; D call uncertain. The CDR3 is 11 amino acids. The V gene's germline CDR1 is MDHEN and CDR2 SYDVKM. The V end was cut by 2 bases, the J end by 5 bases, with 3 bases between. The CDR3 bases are TGTGCCAGCAGTTTAATGACTGAAGCTTTCTTT. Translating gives CASSLMTEAFF. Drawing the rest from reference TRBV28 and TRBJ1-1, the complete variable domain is DVKVTQSSRYLVKRTGEKVFLECVQDMDHENMFWYRQDPGLGLRLIYFSYDVKMKEKGDIPEGYSVSREKKERFSLILESASTNQTSMYLCASSLMTEAFFGQGTRLTVV.

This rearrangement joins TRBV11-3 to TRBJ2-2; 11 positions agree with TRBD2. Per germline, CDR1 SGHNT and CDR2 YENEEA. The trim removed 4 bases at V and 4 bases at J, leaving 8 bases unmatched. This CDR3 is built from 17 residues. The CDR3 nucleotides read TGTGCCAGCAGCTCCGCTTTAGCGGGAGGGCCCACCGGGGAGCTGTTTTTT. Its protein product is CASSSALAGGPTGELFF.

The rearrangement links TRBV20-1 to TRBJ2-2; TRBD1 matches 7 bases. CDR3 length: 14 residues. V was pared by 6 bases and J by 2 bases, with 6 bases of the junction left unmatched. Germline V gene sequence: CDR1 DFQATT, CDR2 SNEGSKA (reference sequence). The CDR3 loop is CSAPRTGNTGELFF. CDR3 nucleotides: TGCAGTGCCCCACGGACAGGAAACACCGGGGAGCTGTTTTTT.

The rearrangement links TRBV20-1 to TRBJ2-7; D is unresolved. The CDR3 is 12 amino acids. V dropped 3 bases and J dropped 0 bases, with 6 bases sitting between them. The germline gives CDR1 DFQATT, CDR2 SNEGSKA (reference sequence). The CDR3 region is CSASYSSYEQYF. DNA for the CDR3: TGCAGTGCTAGTTACAGCTCCTACGAGCAGTACTTC.

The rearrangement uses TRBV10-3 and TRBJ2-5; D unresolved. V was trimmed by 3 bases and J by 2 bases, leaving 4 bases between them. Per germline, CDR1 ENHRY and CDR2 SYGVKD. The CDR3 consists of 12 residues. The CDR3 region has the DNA TGTGCCATCAGTGATGAACAAGAGACCCAGTACTTC. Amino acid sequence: CAISDEQETQYF.

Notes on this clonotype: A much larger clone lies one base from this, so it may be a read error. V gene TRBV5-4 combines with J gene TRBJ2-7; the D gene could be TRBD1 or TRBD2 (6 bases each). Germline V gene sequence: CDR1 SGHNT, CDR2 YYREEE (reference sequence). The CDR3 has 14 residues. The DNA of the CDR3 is TGTGCCAGCAGCAACGGGGGCTTAGGCTACGGGCAGTACTTC. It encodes CASSNGGLGYGQYF. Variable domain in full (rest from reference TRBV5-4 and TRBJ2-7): ETGVTQSPTHLIKTRGQQVTLRCSSQSGHNTVSWYQQALGQGPQFIFQYYREEENGRGNFPPRFSGLQFPNYSSELNVNALELDDSALYLCASSNGGLGYGQYFGPGTRLTVT.

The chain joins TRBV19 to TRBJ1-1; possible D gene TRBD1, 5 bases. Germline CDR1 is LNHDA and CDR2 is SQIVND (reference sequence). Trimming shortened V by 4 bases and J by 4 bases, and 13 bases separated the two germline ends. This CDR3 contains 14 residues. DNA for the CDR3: TGTGCCAGTAGTAGGGAGGGGATAAGCACTGAAGCTTTCTTT. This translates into CASSREGISTEAFF.

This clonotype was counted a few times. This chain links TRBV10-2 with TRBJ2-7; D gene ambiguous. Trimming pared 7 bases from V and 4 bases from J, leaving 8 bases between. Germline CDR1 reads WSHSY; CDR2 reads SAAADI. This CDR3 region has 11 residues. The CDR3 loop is CASNLVYEQYF. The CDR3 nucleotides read TGCGCCAGCAATTTAGTTTACGAGCAGTACTTC.

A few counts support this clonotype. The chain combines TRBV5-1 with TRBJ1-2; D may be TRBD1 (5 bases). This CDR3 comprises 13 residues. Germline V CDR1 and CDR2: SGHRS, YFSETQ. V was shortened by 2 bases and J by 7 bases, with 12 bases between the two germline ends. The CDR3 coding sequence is TGCGCCAGCAGCTTAGGTCAGGGAATTGGCTACACCTTC. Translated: CASSLGQGIGYTF.

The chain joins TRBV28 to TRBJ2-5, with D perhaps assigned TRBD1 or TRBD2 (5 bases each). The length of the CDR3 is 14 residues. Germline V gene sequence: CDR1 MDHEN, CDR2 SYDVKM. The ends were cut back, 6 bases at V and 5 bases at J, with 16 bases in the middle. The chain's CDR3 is CASSQSRGWETQYF. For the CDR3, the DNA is TGTGCCAGCAGCCAGTCGAGGGGTTGGGAGACCCAGTACTTC.

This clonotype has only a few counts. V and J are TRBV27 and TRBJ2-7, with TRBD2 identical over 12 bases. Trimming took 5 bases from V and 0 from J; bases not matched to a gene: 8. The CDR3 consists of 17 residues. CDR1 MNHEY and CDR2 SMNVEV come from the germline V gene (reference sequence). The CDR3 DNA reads TGTGCCAGCAGTGCCCCCAGACTAGCGGGAGCCTCCTACGAGCAGTACTTC. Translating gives CASSAPRLAGASYEQYF.

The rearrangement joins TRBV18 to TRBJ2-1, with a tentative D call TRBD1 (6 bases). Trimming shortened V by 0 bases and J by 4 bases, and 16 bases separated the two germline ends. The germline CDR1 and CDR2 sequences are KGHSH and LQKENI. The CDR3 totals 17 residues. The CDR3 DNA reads TGTGCCAGCTCACCACCCATTCAACGGACAGATTACAATGAGCAGTTCTTC. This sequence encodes CASSPPIQRTDYNEQFF. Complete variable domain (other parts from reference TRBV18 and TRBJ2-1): NAGVMQNPRHLVRRRGQEARLRCSPMKGHSHVYWYRQLPEEGLKFMVYLQKENIIDESGMPKERFSAEFPKEGPSILRIQQVVRGDSAAYFCASSPPIQRTDYNEQFFGPGTRLTVL.

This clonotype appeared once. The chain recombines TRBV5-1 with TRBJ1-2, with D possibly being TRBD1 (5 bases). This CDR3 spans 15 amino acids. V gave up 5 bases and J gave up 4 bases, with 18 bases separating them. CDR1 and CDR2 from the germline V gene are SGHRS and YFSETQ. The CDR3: CASRLGDEGPYGYTF. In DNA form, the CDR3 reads TGCGCCAGCAGACTGGGGGATGAGGGCCCCTATGGCTACACCTTC.

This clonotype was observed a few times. Written as DNA, the CDR3 is TGCAGTGCTGCCCCCCGTACAAGTAAAGCCGGGGAGCTGTTTTTT. This sequence encodes CSAAPRTSKAGELFF. This rearrangement joins TRBV20-1 to TRBJ2-2; D is unresolved. This CDR3 is built from 15 residues. Per the germline V gene, CDR1 is DFQATT and CDR2 is SNEGSKA (reference sequence). V was cut by 5 bases and J by 6 bases, with 19 bases left in between.

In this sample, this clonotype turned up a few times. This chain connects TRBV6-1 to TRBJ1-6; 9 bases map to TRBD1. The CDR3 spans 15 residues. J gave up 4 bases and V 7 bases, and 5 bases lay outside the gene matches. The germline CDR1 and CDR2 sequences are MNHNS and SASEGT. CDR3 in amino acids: CASIRGQGYNSPLHF. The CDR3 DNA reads TGTGCCAGCATTCGAGGACAGGGGTATAATTCACCCCTCCACTTT.

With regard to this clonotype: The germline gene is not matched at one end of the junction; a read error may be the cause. The chain's CDR3 is CASTLAAFGGELFF. In DNA form, the CDR3 reads TGTGCCAGCACCTTAGCAGCCTTCGGGGGGGAGCTGTTTTTT. The chain has TRBV7-6 and TRBJ2-2; D is undetermined. This CDR3 spans 14 amino acids. The germline gives CDR1 SGHVS, CDR2 FNYEAQ.